The clone carrying this T cell receptor (beta chain) was observed many times. This record belongs to a study of T-cell reconstitution after alpha-beta-depleted transplantation in children. CDR3 length: 15 amino acids. Researchers prepared the TCRbeta library using unique molecular identifiers, the study reports. TCRdb reprocessed the PCR reads with MiXCR, giving one entry per CDR3 protein. Among 400,000 to 550,000 distinct CDR3 sequences listed, about 11% were seen once. The sequence was collected from a child aged 2-9 years with inherited bone marrow failure, due to receive a stem cell transplant. V and J are TRBV21-1 and TRBJ1-1. TRBV21-1 is described as a pseudogene. The specimen was PBMCs, collected before TCRalphabeta/CD19-depleted stem cell transplant. The CDR3 DNA is TGTGCCACTCCCGACTCCACAGGGACCCCCCGAGTAGCTTTCTTT. As protein: CATPDSTGTPRVAFF.